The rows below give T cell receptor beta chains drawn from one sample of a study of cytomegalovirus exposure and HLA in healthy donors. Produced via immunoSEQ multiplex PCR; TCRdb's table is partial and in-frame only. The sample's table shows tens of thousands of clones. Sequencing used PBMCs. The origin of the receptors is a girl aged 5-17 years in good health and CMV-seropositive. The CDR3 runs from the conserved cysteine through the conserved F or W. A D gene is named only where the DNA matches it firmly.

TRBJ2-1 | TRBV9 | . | TGTGCCAGCAGCGTAGGGAGCTCTGAGCAGTTCTTC | CASSVGSSEQFF
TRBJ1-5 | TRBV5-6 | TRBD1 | TGTGCCAGCAGCCGTAGGACAGGTTTTAATCAGCCCCAGCATTTT | CASSRRTGFNQPQHF
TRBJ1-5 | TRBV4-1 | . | TGCGCCAGCAGCCGTCAAGCGGGGGAAAGCAATCAGCCCCAGCATTTT | CASSRQAGESNQPQHF
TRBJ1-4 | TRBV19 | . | TGTGCCAGCAGGAATGCCTCCCCGGGGGAAAAACTGTTTTTT | CASRNASPGEKLFF
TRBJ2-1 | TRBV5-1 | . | TGCGCCAGCAGCTTGATACGGAATGAGCAGTTCTTC | CASSLIRNEQFF
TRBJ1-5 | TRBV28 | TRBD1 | TGTGCCAGCAGTGGACAGGGAGGCAATCAGCCCCAGCATTTT | CASSGQGGNQPQHF
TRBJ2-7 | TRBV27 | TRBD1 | TGTGCCAGCAGATTTCGGACCGGGACAGAAATTACCTACGAGCAGTACTTC | CASRFRTGTEITYEQYF
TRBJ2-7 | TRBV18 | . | TGTGCCAGCTCACCAACCACCCCCGGGGGGCCTACCTACGAGCAGTACTTC | CASSPTTPGGPTYEQYF
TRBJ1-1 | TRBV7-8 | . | TGTGCCAGCACCTCAGACGGGATTTCGAACACTGAAGCTTTCTTT | CASTSDGISNTEAFF
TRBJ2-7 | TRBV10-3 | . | TGTGCCATCAGTGAGCCGGGGGTGGGGAACTCCTACGAGCAGTACTTC | CAISEPGVGNSYEQYF
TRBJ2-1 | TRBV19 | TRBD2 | TGTGCCAGTAGTATCGCGGGGGGGCTGAGTGAGCAGTTCTTC | CASSIAGGLSEQFF
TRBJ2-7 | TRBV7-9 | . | TGTGCCAGCAGCCTCCGCACAGGGAATCAAAACTACGAGCAGTACTTC | CASSLRTGNQNYEQYF
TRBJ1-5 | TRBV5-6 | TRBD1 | TGTGCCAGCAGCTCCGGGACAGGGGCGAGCAATCAGCCCCAGCATTTT | CASSSGTGASNQPQHF
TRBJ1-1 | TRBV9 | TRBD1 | TGTGCCAGCAGCGAGGGGACAGGGGATTTGAACACTGAAGCTTTCTTT | CASSEGTGDLNTEAFF
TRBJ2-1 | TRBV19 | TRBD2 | TGTGCCAGTAGTGCCGGGGGGAGCTCCTACAATGAGCAGTTCTTC | CASSAGGSSYNEQFF
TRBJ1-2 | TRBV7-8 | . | TGTGCCAGCAGCATCCGGGAAAAAGTTAACTATGGCTACACCTTC | CASSIREKVNYGYTF
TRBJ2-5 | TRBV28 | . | TGTGCCAGCAGTTTGAAAAGGGAGCCAGAGACCCAGTACTTC | CASSLKREPETQYF
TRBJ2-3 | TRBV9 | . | TGTGCCAGCAGCGCCCCCCTCCGAGATACGCAGTATTTT | CASSAPLRDTQYF
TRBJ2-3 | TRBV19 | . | TGTGCCAGTAGTATGAGGGCTACTAGCACAGATACGCAGTATTTT | CASSMRATSTDTQYF
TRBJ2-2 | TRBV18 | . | TGTGCCAGCTCACCGAACAGGGTGGACACCGGGGAGCTGTTTTTT | CASSPNRVDTGELFF